Below, 27 T cell receptor beta chains from the same sample are listed, as sequenced in a study of cytomegalovirus exposure and HLA in healthy donors. Primers: 60 Vbeta forward and 13 Jbeta reverse. Some clones are missing from TCRdb's copy, which holds only in-frame ones; the method was immunoSEQ multiplex PCR. This table holds about 200,000 clones, more than 60% found once. Sequencing used PBMCs. The receptors derive from a man aged 45 to 65 in good health and CMV-seronegative.

The rearrangement joins TRBV27 to TRBJ2-7; 8 nucleotides align to TRBD1. Trimming took 5 bases from V and 2 from J; bases not matched to a gene: 11. The V gene's germline CDR1 is MNHEY and CDR2 SMNVEV (reference sequence). CDR3 size: 16 residues. The CDR3: CASSPTRQGATYEQYF. The CDR3 DNA follows: TGTGCCAGCAGTCCCACCCGTCAGGGGGCGACCTACGAGCAGTACTTC.

In this sample, this clone turned up a few times. The V gene is TRBV27, the J gene TRBJ2-7, with a tentative D call TRBD2 (5 bases). Germline V gene data show CDR1 as MNHEY and CDR2 as SMNVEV (reference sequence). This CDR3 spans 13 amino acids. V shed 4 bases and J shed 0 bases, with 7 bases lying between them. CDR3 region: CASSSRDSYEQYF. The CDR3 DNA sequence: TGTGCCAGCAGTTCCCGGGACTCCTACGAGCAGTACTTC.

The chain employs TRBV11-2 and TRBJ2-1; 9 bases map to TRBD1. The germline CDR1 and CDR2 sequences are SGHAT and FQNNGV. The V gene end was trimmed by 0 bases and the J gene end by 8 bases; junction bases not matched to a gene: 5. The CDR3 has 15 residues. CDR3 protein: CASSLEQGAWDEQFF. In DNA form, the CDR3 reads TGTGCCAGCAGCTTAGAACAGGGGGCTTGGGATGAGCAGTTCTTC. Variable domain in full (rest from reference TRBV11-2 and TRBJ2-1): EAGVAQSPRYKIIEKRQSVAFWCNPISGHATLYWYQQILGQGPKLLIQFQNNGVVDDSQLPKDRFSAERLKGVDSTLKIQPAKLEDSAVYLCASSLEQGAWDEQFFGPGTRLTVL.

This clone was detected a few times. The CDR3 sequence: CASSPPPRNEQFF. Written as DNA, the CDR3 is TGTGCCAGCAGTCCCCCGCCGCGAAATGAGCAGTTCTTC. J is TRBJ2-1 and V is TRBV28, with no clear D. CDR1 MDHEN and CDR2 SYDVKM come from the germline V gene. The CDR3 length is 13 residues. The V end lost 5 bases, the J end lost 7 bases, and 12 bases lay between the germline ends.

The genes are TRBV27 and TRBJ2-7, with D possibly matching TRBD1 (6 bases). Germline loops: CDR1 MNHEY, CDR2 SMNVEV (reference sequence). The CDR3 is 17 amino acids. Trimming pared 4 bases from V and 7 bases from J, leaving 26 bases between. The CDR3 DNA reads as TGTGCCAGCAGTTCCGCCGTGGGTTCAGGGGATTGGAGGGAGCAGTACTTC. It yields the protein CASSSAVGSGDWREQYF.

The genes are TRBV27 and TRBJ1-4; possibly TRBD1 for D (5 bases). CDR3 length: 14 amino acids. Germline V CDR1 and CDR2: MNHEY, SMNVEV (reference sequence). The V end lost 6 bases, the J end lost 6 bases, and 14 bases lay between the germline ends. CDR3 coding DNA: TGTGCCAGCAGACTTTTACAAGGGGATGAAAAACTGTTTTTT. This sequence encodes CASRLLQGDEKLFF.

This clone turned up a few times. V gene TRBV5-1 combines with J gene TRBJ2-5, with D unclear. CDR1 is SGHRS, CDR2 YFSETQ, per germline. The CDR3 contains 14 residues. The V and J ends lost 0 bases and 7 bases respectively, with 13 bases between them. The CDR3 is CASSLAELGGTQYF. The DNA of the CDR3 is TGCGCCAGCAGCTTGGCGGAACTTGGCGGGACCCAGTACTTC.

In its sample, this clone was seen once. This chain connects TRBV30 to TRBJ2-1, with 13 bases matching TRBD2. Germline V CDR1 and CDR2: GTSNPN, SVGIG (reference sequence). This CDR3 contains 14 residues. Germline trimming cut 8 bases from V and 2 bases from J; bases unmatched to any gene: 3. CDR3 loop: CAGGTSGTYNEQFF. In DNA form, the CDR3 reads TGTGCCGGAGGGACTAGCGGGACCTACAATGAGCAGTTCTTC. The full variable domain, in which reference TRBV30 and TRBJ2-1 provide the parts outside the CDR3, is SQTIHQWPATLVQPVGSPLSLECTVEGTSNPNLYWYRQAAGRGLQLLFYSVGIGQISSEVPQNLSASRPQDRQFILSSKKLLLSDSGFYLCAGGTSGTYNEQFFGPGTRLTVL.

This clone appeared once. This chain joins TRBV6-5 and TRBJ2-5, with 13 bases that match TRBD2. The DNA end is more similar to TRBJ2-7, so the J call may be wrong. The germline CDR1 and CDR2 sequences are MNHEY and SVGAGI. The CDR3 extends over 14 amino acids. The CDR3 sequence: CASSWTSGRYEQYF. The CDR3 DNA follows: TGTGCCAGCAGTTGGACTAGCGGGAGATACGAGCAGTACTTC.

The chain couples TRBV28 to TRBJ2-7, with 8 bases identical to TRBD2. Germline V gene sequence: CDR1 MDHEN, CDR2 SYDVKM. The trim removed 4 bases at V and 2 bases at J, leaving 10 bases unmatched. The CDR3 totals 16 residues. The CDR3, as DNA: TGTGCCAGCAGTTCCCCGGGGGGGCGGGAGGCCTACGAGCAGTACTTC. Its translation: CASSSPGGREAYEQYF.

The V call is TRBV30, the J call TRBJ2-1; tentatively, D is TRBD2 (6 bases). The V gene lost 0 bases and the J gene lost 1 base, with 10 bases spanning the gap. Germline CDR1 and CDR2: GTSNPN and SVGIG (reference sequence). This CDR3 contains 15 residues. CDR3: CAWSVRGGSYNEQFF. In DNA form, the CDR3 reads TGTGCCTGGAGTGTAAGGGGAGGATCCTACAATGAGCAGTTCTTC.

The chain has TRBV18 and TRBJ2-3; a weak D match, TRBD2 (6 bases). This CDR3 region has 13 residues. Germline CDR1 is KGHSH and CDR2 is LQKENI. V was shortened by 3 bases and J by 6 bases, with 10 bases between the two germline ends. This CDR3 reads CASSPSTSDTQYF. The DNA for the CDR3 is TGTGCCAGCTCACCCTCTACTAGCGATACGCAGTATTTT.

The chain recombines TRBV29-1 with TRBJ1-2; perhaps TRBD1 as D (5 bases). V was pared by 6 bases and J by 4 bases, with 18 bases between. The CDR3 contains 14 residues. Germline V gene data show CDR1 as SQVTM and CDR2 as ANQGSEA. The CDR3: CSVPWGGISYGYTF. CDR3 bases: TGCAGCGTCCCTTGGGGGGGAATATCCTATGGCTACACCTTC.

The J gene is TRBJ1-4, the V gene TRBV30; D ambiguous. V lost 3 bases and J 8 bases, leaving 10 bases between the germline ends. The germline gives CDR1 GTSNPN, CDR2 SVGIG (reference sequence). The CDR3 is made up of 12 amino acids. This CDR3 is CAWSRQSEKLFF. The CDR3 DNA reads TGTGCCTGGAGCAGACAATCCGAAAAACTGTTTTTT.

CDR3 residues: CASIRQQETQYF. In nucleotides, the CDR3 is TGTGCCAGCATAAGACAGCAAGAGACCCAGTACTTC. This rearrangement joins TRBV2 to TRBJ2-5; D might be TRBD1 (5 bases). The V end was cut by 7 bases, the J end by 2 bases, with 8 bases between. Germline lookup yields CDR1 SNHLY and CDR2 FYNNEI. The CDR3 spans 12 residues. Variable domain in full (rest from reference TRBV2 and TRBJ2-5): EPEVTQTPSHQVTQMGQEVILRCVPISNHLYFYWYRQILGQKVEFLVSFYNNEISEKSEIFDDQFSVERPDGSNFTLKIRSTKLEDSAMYFCASIRQQETQYFGPGTRLLVL.

The genes are TRBV10-3 and TRBJ2-2, with 12 nucleotides matching TRBD2. V lost 8 bases, J lost 2 bases, and 3 bases stayed unmatched. Germline V CDR1 and CDR2: ENHRY, SYGVKD. The CDR3 contains 15 residues. CDR3 DNA sequence: TGTGCCATCGGACTAGCGGGATCCAACACCGGGGAGCTGTTTTTT. Translated: CAIGLAGSNTGELFF.

The gene calls are TRBV30 and TRBJ2-3; TRBD2 might be the D (5 bases). The CDR3 runs 15 residues. Trimming removed 3 bases from V and 0 bases from J, with 13 bases in between. Germline CDR1 GTSNPN, CDR2 SVGIG (reference sequence). CDR3 in amino acids: CAWRRGWVSTDTQYF. DNA for the CDR3: TGTGCCTGGAGACGGGGTTGGGTTAGCACAGATACGCAGTATTTT.

The rearrangement joins TRBV5-1 to TRBJ2-5; the D is unclear. CDR1 and CDR2 (germline): SGHRS, YFSETQ. The CDR3 runs to 14 residues. V lost 1 base, J lost 1 base, and 8 bases lay in between. The CDR3 sequence: CASSLFSVQETQYF. The CDR3 DNA sequence: TGCGCCAGCAGCTTGTTCTCGGTCCAAGAGACCCAGTACTTC.

As regards this clone: An end of the junction does not agree with germline; a read error may underlie this. The chain carries TRBV11-2 and TRBJ1-1; perhaps TRBD1 as D (6 bases). This CDR3 region has 12 residues. The V gene's germline CDR1 is SGHAT and CDR2 FQNNGV. The CDR3 loop is CASSSTAGAAVF. CDR3 nucleotide sequence: TGTGCCAGCAGCTCGACAGCAGGGGCCGCGGTCTTT.

This clone showed up just once. The junction differs from germline at one of its ends, possibly a read error. The sample has other DNA sequences that encode this CDR3 too. The chain employs TRBV7-6 and TRBJ1-1, with TRBD1 matching over 9 bases. The CDR3 has 15 amino acids. CDR1 is SGHVS, CDR2 FNYEAQ, per germline. The CDR3 here is CASSLVTGGGTEAFF. The CDR3 nucleotides read TGTGCCAGCAGCTTAGTTACAGGGGGCGGTACTGAAGCCTTCTTT.

The V call is TRBV5-1, the J call TRBJ2-5; maybe TRBD1 (5 bases). Looked up from germline, CDR1 is SGHRS and CDR2 is YFSETQ. V was clipped by 0 bases and J by 7 bases, with 13 bases between them. The CDR3 contains 14 residues. The DNA for the CDR3 is TGCGCCAGCAGCTTGGGCCTAGGGGATTCGACCCAGTACTTC. Encoded protein: CASSLGLGDSTQYF.

The chain couples TRBV10-1 to TRBJ2-3, with 10 nucleotides matching TRBD2. V lost 6 bases, J lost 5 bases, and 11 bases stayed unmatched. Germline loops: CDR1 WNHNN, CDR2 SYGVQD (reference sequence). The length of the CDR3 is 16 residues. The CDR3 coding sequence is TGCGCCAGCAGGAAACGTCAGCGGGAGGGCAAAGATACGCAGTATTTT. It codes for CASRKRQREGKDTQYF.

The gene calls are TRBV7-6 and TRBJ2-2, with 10 positions matching TRBD1. Germline V gene data show CDR1 as SGHVS and CDR2 as FNYEAQ. J was trimmed by 3 bases and V by 5 bases; bases with no gene match: 3. The CDR3 totals 15 residues. The DNA of the CDR3 is TGTGCCAGCAGCCCGACAGGGGGCTACACCGGGGAGCTGTTTTTT. Translating it yields CASSPTGGYTGELFF. The full variable domain, in which reference TRBV7-6 and TRBJ2-2 provide the parts outside the CDR3, is GAGVSQSPRYKVTKRGQDVALRCDPISGHVSLYWYRQALGQGPEFLTYFNYEAQQDKSGLPNDRFSAERPEGSISTLTIQRTEQRDSAMYRCASSPTGGYTGELFFGEGSRLTVL.

This chain connects TRBV2 to TRBJ2-7; a weak D match, TRBD1 (6 bases). With 6 bases removed from V and 4 bases from J, the gap between germline ends came to 19 bases. This CDR3 comprises 15 residues. CDR1 and CDR2 from the germline V gene are SNHLY and FYNNEI. CDR3 amino acids: CASRVDSRQEYEQYF. In DNA form, the CDR3 reads TGTGCCAGCAGGGTTGACAGCCGACAGGAGTACGAGCAGTACTTC.

This chain links TRBV2 with TRBJ2-5, with 8 bases lining up with TRBD2. Germline CDR1 and CDR2: SNHLY and FYNNEI. The CDR3 runs to 14 residues. V dropped 7 bases and J dropped 4; count of bases not matched to a gene: 8. CDR3 residues: CASTTGGPGETQYF. The CDR3 nucleotides are TGTGCCAGCACCACGGGGGGGCCAGGAGAGACCCAGTACTTC.

This clone is a singleton in its sample. V gene TRBV4-1 combines with J gene TRBJ2-2; TRBD2 aligns across 12 bases. The CDR3 is 18 amino acids. Germline V CDR1 and CDR2: MGHRA, YSYEKL. J gave up 0 bases and V 4 bases, and 6 bases lay outside the gene matches. CDR3 sequence: CASSPRLAGVTNTGELFF. The CDR3 bases are TGCGCCAGCAGCCCCCGACTAGCGGGAGTCACGAACACCGGGGAGCTGTTTTTT.

V and J are TRBV5-4 and TRBJ1-2, with a tentative D call TRBD1 (5 bases). Germline values: CDR1 SGHNT, CDR2 YYREEE (reference sequence). V was clipped by 1 base and J by 7 bases, with 14 bases between them. This CDR3 is built from 14 residues. The CDR3 loop reads CASSLHGGGGGYTF. CDR3 DNA: TGTGCCAGCAGCTTGCACGGGGGAGGAGGTGGCTACACCTTC.